The 24 T cell receptor beta chains given below trace back to one sample, sequenced in a study of T cell repertoires in cytomegalovirus infection. The antigens these receptors bind are not known. From the reads, TCRdb called clonotypes with MiXCR, one entry per CDR3 protein. The profile covers fewer than 1,000,000 distinct CDR3 sequences, with 31% appearing a single time and around an eighth taken by the ten largest. Sample: cultured CD8+ T cells from PBMCs, taken from culture after CMV antigen stimulation. These receptors came from a human donor in good health (CMV status not recorded). Some clones in this sample may be carry-over from other donors' samples.

The rearrangement joins TRBV27 to TRBJ1-2; 10 bases align to TRBD1. CDR1 and CDR2 (germline): MNHEY, SMNVEV (reference sequence). This CDR3 contains 15 residues. V was clipped by 3 bases and J by 0 bases; unmatched bases: 1. The DNA of the CDR3 is TGTGCCAGCAGTTTCGGGACAGGGGCTAACTATGGCTACACCTTC. Its translation: CASSFGTGANYGYTF.

The DNA of the CDR3 is TGTGCCACCAGCAGAGATTTGAGTGGCTACACCTTC. This sequence encodes CATSRDLSGYTF. The J gene is TRBJ1-2, the V gene TRBV15; no clear D gene. The CDR3 spans 12 residues. Germline-derived CDR1 and CDR2 are LNHNV and YYDKDF (reference sequence). Deletions cut 0 bases from V and 7 bases from J, with 6 bases between.

This chain links TRBV28 with TRBJ2-7, with 9 bases fitting TRBD1. Germline V CDR1 and CDR2: MDHEN, SYDVKM. CDR3 length: 14 residues. J was trimmed by 3 bases and V by 4 bases; bases with no gene match: 4. Written as DNA, the CDR3 is TGTGCCAGCAGTTCGGGACAGGGCTTCTACGAGCAGTACGTC. Residues: CASSSGQGFYEQYV.

The chain is built from TRBV28 and TRBJ2-3; 12 nucleotides align to TRBD2. The CDR3 has 19 amino acids. The V gene end was trimmed by 2 bases and the J gene end by 2 bases; junction bases not matched to a gene: 11. The germline gives CDR1 MDHEN, CDR2 SYDVKM. CDR3: CASSLPLAGGSLDTDTQYF. The CDR3 bases are TGTGCCAGCAGTTTACCACTAGCGGGGGGCTCCTTGGACACAGATACGCAGTATTTT. Combining the CDR3 with reference TRBV28 and TRBJ2-3 gives the whole variable domain DVKVTQSSRYLVKRTGEKVFLECVQDMDHENMFWYRQDPGLGLRLIYFSYDVKMKEKGDIPEGYSVSREKKERFSLILESASTNQTSMYLCASSLPLAGGSLDTDTQYFGPGTRLTVL.

The chain is built from TRBV7-4 and TRBJ2-2, with TRBD1 matching over 11 bases. CDR1 is SGHVT, CDR2 SQSDAQ, per germline. V gave up 5 bases and J gave up 5 bases; unmatched junction bases: 4. This CDR3 spans 15 amino acids. The CDR3 bases are TGTGCCAGCAGCGACCGGGACAGGGGGACCGGGGAGCTGTTTTTT. Its translation: CASSDRDRGTGELFF.

The V gene is TRBV29-1, the J gene TRBJ2-2; D unresolved. There are 13 residues in the CDR3. The germline V gene has CDR1 SQVTM and CDR2 ANQGSEA. Trimming shortened V by 4 bases and J by 0 bases, and 6 bases separated the two germline ends. The CDR3 sequence: CSVGVTNTGELFF. CDR3 in DNA: TGCAGCGTTGGTGTAACGAACACCGGGGAGCTGTTTTTT.

J is TRBJ2-1 and V is TRBV19, with D uncertain. The CDR3 contains 11 residues. Germline CDR1 and CDR2: LNHDA and SQIVND (reference sequence). V lost 2 bases, J lost 10 bases, and 6 bases lay in between. For the CDR3, the DNA is TGTGCCAGTAGTATATCGAAGGAGCAGTTCTTC. This codes for CASSISKEQFF.

This clonotype was seen a few times. This chain connects TRBV12-3 or TRBV12-4 to TRBJ1-2; tentatively, D is TRBD1 (6 bases). The CDR3 covers 14 residues. V gave up 4 bases and J gave up 4 bases, with 13 bases separating them. CDR3 sequence (DNA): TGTGCCAGCAGTTCGGACAGCAATTTCTATGGCTACACCTTC. This encodes CASSSDSNFYGYTF.

The chain couples TRBV28 to TRBJ1-1; D remains ambiguous. This CDR3 comprises 13 residues. Trimming removed 2 bases from V and 1 base from J, with 5 bases in between. From germline, CDR1 is MDHEN and CDR2 SYDVKM. CDR3 sequence: CASSLMSNTEAFF. Written as DNA, the CDR3 is TGTGCCAGCAGTTTAATGTCGAACACTGAAGCTTTCTTT.

This clonotype was picked up a small number of times. CDR3 nucleotide sequence: TGTGCCAGCAGCCCTACCCGTCCCGGCCGAGAGACCCAGTACTTC. It yields the protein CASSPTRPGRETQYF. This chain links TRBV7-6 with TRBJ2-5; D uncertain. The CDR3 contains 15 residues. In germline, CDR1 is SGHVS, CDR2 FNYEAQ. Trimming cost V 5 bases and J 4 bases, with 17 bases left between them.

V gene TRBV6-6 combines with J gene TRBJ2-7; 7 nucleotides agree with TRBD1. The CDR3 contains 15 residues. CDR1 and CDR2 (germline): MNHNY, SVGAGI (reference sequence). The V gene end was trimmed by 6 bases and the J gene end by 4 bases; junction bases not matched to a gene: 12. The CDR3 bases are TGTGCCAGCAGAACCGGGACAGAGCTGGTTTACGAGCAGTACTTC. It translates to CASRTGTELVYEQYF.

J is TRBJ2-1 and V is TRBV7-6; D remains ambiguous. Deletions cut 5 bases from V and 4 bases from J, with 9 bases between. Germline CDR1 is SGHVS and CDR2 is FNYEAQ. This CDR3 has 13 residues. The CDR3 reads CASSTAEYNEQFF. In DNA form, the CDR3 reads TGTGCCAGCAGCACGGCCGAGTACAATGAGCAGTTCTTC. The full variable domain, its missing parts supplied by reference TRBV7-6 and TRBJ2-1, is GAGVSQSPRYKVTKRGQDVALRCDPISGHVSLYWYRQALGQGPEFLTYFNYEAQQDKSGLPNDRFSAERPEGSISTLTIQRTEQRDSAMYRCASSTAEYNEQFFGPGTRLTVL.

This clonotype was seen a handful of times. The chain combines TRBV6-6 with TRBJ1-5, with D possibly being TRBD1 (6 bases). Germline V gives CDR1 MNHNY, CDR2 SVGAGI (reference sequence). The CDR3 runs 16 residues. Trimming removed 0 bases at V and 5 bases at J, with 14 bases between. CDR3 sequence (DNA): TGTGCCAGCAGTTACTCGAACAGGGTTTTTGATCAGCCCCAGCATTTT. As protein: CASSYSNRVFDQPQHF.

The chain has TRBV19 and TRBJ2-7; D gene unclear. CDR3 size: 16 residues. Per the germline V gene, CDR1 is LNHDA and CDR2 is SQIVND (reference sequence). The V gene lost 2 bases and the J gene lost 3 bases, with 17 bases spanning the gap. The CDR3 region has the DNA TGTGCCAGTAGTATACGCCCCTTCCCGGCTCGCTACGAGCAGTACTTC. As protein: CASSIRPFPARYEQYF.

The chain recombines TRBV6-2 or TRBV6-3 with TRBJ2-7, with D tentatively TRBD1 or TRBD2 (6 bases each). The CDR3 consists of 14 residues. Germline CDR1 reads MNHEY; CDR2 reads SVGEGT. V lost 7 bases, J lost 6 bases, and 19 bases lay in between. The CDR3, as DNA: TGTGCCAGCACGGGGGCAGGGTACGATTCCGAGCAGTACGTC. This sequence encodes CASTGAGYDSEQYV.

This clonotype has a count of ten or more. The chain uses TRBV7-9 and TRBJ1-1; no clear D gene. CDR1 is SEHNR and CDR2 is FQNEAQ in the germline V gene (reference sequence). CDR3 length: 11 amino acids. Trimming removed 7 bases from V and 8 bases from J, with 11 bases in between. As DNA, the CDR3 is TGTGCCAGCAACCAGGCCCCCGAAGCTTTCTTT. It yields the protein CASNQAPEAFF.

This clonotype was seen a handful of times. The genes are TRBV7-9 and TRBJ2-5; no definite D call. The CDR3 sequence is 15 residues long. Germline CDR1 reads SEHNR; CDR2 reads FQNEAQ (reference sequence). Trimming left V 5 bases short and J 5 bases short, with 18 bases between. This CDR3 is CASSGLVPRVETQYF. The CDR3 DNA reads as TGTGCCAGCAGCGGTCTGGTCCCACGTGTGGAGACCCAGTACTTC.

This clonotype was counted many times. The chain is built from TRBV7-6 and TRBJ2-2, with 9 bases matching TRBD1. Per the germline V gene, CDR1 is SGHVS and CDR2 is FNYEAQ. The CDR3 sequence is 15 residues long. V dropped 3 bases and J dropped 2; count of bases not matched to a gene: 1. The CDR3, as DNA: TGTGCCAGCAGCTTTACAGGGGGCAACACCGGGGAGCTGTTTTTT. This encodes CASSFTGGNTGELFF.

The V and J genes are TRBV29-1 and TRBJ1-2; TRBD1 matches 9 bases. CDR1 is SQVTM and CDR2 is ANQGSEA in the germline V gene. The trim removed 5 bases at V and 8 bases at J, leaving 6 bases unmatched. The length of the CDR3 is 12 residues. The CDR3 DNA sequence: TGCAGCGTTCCGGGACAGGGAGGAGGCTACACCTTC. Translating gives CSVPGQGGGYTF.

This clonotype has a count of ten or more. The chain recombines TRBV20-1 with TRBJ1-4; 10 bases fit TRBD1. Germline lookup yields CDR1 DFQATT and CDR2 SNEGSKA (reference sequence). V lost 6 bases and J lost 11; bases outside the gene matches: 18. This CDR3 is built from 16 residues. CDR3 protein: CSARPWRDRGFWKLFF. CDR3 in DNA: TGCAGTGCCCGACCTTGGAGGGACAGGGGATTTTGGAAACTGTTTTTT.

The chain combines TRBV19 with TRBJ2-3; 7 bases match TRBD1. Germline V gene lookup returns CDR1 LNHDA and CDR2 SQIVND (reference sequence). This CDR3 spans 19 amino acids. Trimming removed 0 bases from V and 2 bases from J; junction bases left unmatched: 14. The CDR3 here is CASSIDLAGTGDSTDTQYF. The CDR3 nucleotides read TGTGCCAGTAGTATAGACCTCGCCGGAACAGGGGATTCCACAGATACGCAGTATTTT.

This clonotype was picked up a small number of times. The CDR3 nucleotides read TGTGCCAGCACTACAGGGGGCGCACCCTACAATGAGCAGTTCTTC. Its protein is CASTTGGAPYNEQFF. The chain has TRBV6-1 and TRBJ2-1; 9 bases are a match to TRBD1. CDR1 and CDR2 (germline): MNHNS, SASEGT. J lost 2 bases, V lost 7 bases, and 6 bases had no gene match. The CDR3 is 15 residues long.

This clonotype has a count of ten or more. The chain employs TRBV7-8 and TRBJ1-1, with D perhaps TRBD1 (5 bases). The CDR3 has 14 residues. Per the germline V gene, CDR1 is SGHVS and CDR2 is FQNEAQ. Trimming pared 5 bases from V and 0 bases from J, leaving 10 bases between. In DNA form, the CDR3 reads TGTGCCAGCAGCCCCGACAGACTGAACACTGAAGCTTTCTTT. Translating gives CASSPDRLNTEAFF.

This clonotype was picked up a small number of times. The chain has TRBV28 and TRBJ2-5, with a weak D call TRBD2 (6 bases). The V gene's germline CDR1 is MDHEN and CDR2 SYDVKM. CDR3 length equals 19 residues. The V gene lost 8 bases and the J gene lost 2 bases, with 30 bases spanning the gap. Here the CDR3 DNA reads TGTGCCAGCCGAGACGAATTACTCCAAGCCCCGGGGGATCAAGAGACCCAGTACTTC. It specifies CASRDELLQAPGDQETQYF.